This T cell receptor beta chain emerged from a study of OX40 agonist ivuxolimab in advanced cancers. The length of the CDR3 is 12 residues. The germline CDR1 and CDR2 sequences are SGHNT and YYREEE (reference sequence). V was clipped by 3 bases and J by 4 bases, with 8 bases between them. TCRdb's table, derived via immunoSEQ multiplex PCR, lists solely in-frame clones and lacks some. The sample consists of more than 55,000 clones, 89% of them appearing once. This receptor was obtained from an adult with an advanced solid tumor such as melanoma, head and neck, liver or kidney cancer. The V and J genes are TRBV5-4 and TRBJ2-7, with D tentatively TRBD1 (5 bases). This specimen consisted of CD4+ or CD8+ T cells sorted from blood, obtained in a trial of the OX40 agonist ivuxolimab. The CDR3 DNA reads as TGTGCCAGCAGCTCCAGGGCGTACGAGCAGTACTTC. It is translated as CASSSRAYEQYF.